This T cell receptor beta chain comes out of a study of T cell responses to AZD1222 COVID-19 vaccine. The CDR3 contains 16 residues. Trimming cost V 1 base and J 3 bases, with 13 bases left between them. Per germline, CDR1 SGHTA and CDR2 FQGNSA. Generated by immunoSEQ multiplex PCR, the TCRdb table keeps only in-frame clones and is missing some. The sample consists of about 120,000 clones, roughly 85% of them appearing once. The specimen was peripheral blood, collected on day 0 of AZD1222 vaccination. This sequence was found in an adult in good health. The gene calls are TRBV7-2 and TRBJ1-5; D ambiguous. CDR3 residues: CASSLVSGDPNQPQHF. The CDR3 DNA is TGTGCCAGCAGCTTAGTCTCCGGGGATCCCAATCAGCCCCAGCATTTT.